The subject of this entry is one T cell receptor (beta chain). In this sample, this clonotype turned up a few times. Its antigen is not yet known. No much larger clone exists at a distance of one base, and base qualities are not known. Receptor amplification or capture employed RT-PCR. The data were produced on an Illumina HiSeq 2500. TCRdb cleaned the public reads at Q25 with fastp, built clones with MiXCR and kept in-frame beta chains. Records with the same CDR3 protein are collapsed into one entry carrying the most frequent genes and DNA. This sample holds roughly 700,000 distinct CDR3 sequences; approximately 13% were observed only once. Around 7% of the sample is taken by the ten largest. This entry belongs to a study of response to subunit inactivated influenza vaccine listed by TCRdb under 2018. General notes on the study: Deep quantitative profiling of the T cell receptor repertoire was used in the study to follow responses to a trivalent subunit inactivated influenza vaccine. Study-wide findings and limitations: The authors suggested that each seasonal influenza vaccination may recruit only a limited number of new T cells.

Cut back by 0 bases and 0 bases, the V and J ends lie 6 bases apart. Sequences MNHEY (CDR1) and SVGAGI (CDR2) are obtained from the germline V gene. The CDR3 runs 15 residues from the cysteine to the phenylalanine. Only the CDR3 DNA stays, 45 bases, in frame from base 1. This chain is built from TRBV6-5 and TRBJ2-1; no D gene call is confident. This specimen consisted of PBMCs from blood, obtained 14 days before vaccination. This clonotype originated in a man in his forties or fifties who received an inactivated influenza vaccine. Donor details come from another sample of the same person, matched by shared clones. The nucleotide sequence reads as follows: TGTGCCAGCAGTTACTCGCGGAACTCCTACAATGAGCAGTTCTTC. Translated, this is CASSYSRNSYNEQFF.